The clone carrying this T cell receptor beta chain was observed a handful of times. Regions amplified from RNA transcripts were the TCR beta CDR3 regions. The HTBI primer set served for first-round RT-PCR of the TCR CDR3. MiXCR, run by TCRdb on the multiplex PCR reads, gives a single entry per CDR3 protein. The sample has hundreds of thousands of distinct CDR3 sequences; roughly 17% are singletons. The sample originates from a study of T cells in Graves' hyperthyroidism and ophthalmopathy. Per germline, CDR1 DFQATT and CDR2 SNEGSKA (reference sequence). Trimming shortened V by 0 bases and J by 0 bases, and 12 bases separated the two germline ends. The CDR3 contains 16 residues.

Sequencing was carried out using blood. The clonotype comes from a woman in her twenties or thirties with Graves' hyperthyroidism. This chain connects TRBV20-1 to TRBJ2-1; D is perhaps TRBD1 or TRBD2 (5 bases each). CDR3 residues: CSARDSRGSSYNEQFF. CDR3 nucleotide sequence: TGCAGTGCTAGAGATTCACGGGGCAGCTCCTACAATGAGCAGTTCTTC.